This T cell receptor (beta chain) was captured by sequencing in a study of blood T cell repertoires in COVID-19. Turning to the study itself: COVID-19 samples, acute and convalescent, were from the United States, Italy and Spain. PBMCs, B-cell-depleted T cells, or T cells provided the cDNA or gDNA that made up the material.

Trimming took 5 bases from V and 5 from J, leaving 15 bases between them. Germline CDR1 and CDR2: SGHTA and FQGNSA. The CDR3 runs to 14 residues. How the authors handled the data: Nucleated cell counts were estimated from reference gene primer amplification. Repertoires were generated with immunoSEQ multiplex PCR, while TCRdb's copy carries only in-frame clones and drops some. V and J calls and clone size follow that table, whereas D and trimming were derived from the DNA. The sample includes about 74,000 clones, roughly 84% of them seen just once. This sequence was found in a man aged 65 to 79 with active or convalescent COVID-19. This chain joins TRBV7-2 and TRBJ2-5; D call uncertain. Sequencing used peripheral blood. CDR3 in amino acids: CASSPGNRRETQYF. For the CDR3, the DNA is TGTGCCAGCAGCCCGGGTAATCGCCGCGAGACCCAGTACTTC.